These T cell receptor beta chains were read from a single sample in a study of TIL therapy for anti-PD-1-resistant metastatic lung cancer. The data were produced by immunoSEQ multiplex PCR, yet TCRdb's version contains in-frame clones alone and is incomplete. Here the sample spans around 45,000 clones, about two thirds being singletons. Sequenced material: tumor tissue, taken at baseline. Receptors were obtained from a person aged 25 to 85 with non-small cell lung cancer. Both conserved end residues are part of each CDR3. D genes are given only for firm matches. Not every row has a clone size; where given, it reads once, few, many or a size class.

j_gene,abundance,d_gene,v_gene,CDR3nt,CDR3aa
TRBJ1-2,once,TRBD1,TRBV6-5,TGTGCCAGCAGTTACTCGATTGGGACAGGGGATGGCTACACCTTC,CASSYSIGTGDGYTF
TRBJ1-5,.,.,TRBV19,TGTGCCAGTAGTGCCCAGGGAGGCAATCAGCCCCAGCATTTT,CASSAQGGNQPQHF
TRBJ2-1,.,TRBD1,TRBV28,TGTGCCAGCAGGAGGGCCGGACAGGGTTTGAATGAGCAGTTCTTC,CASRRAGQGLNEQFF
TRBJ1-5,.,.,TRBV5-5,TGTGCCAGCAGCTTGGTACCAGATTGGCCCCAGCATTTT,CASSLVPDWPQHF
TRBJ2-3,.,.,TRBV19,TGTGCCAGTAGGGCTACCGACAGCACAGATACGCAGTATTTT,CASRATDSTDTQYF
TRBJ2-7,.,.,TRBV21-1,TGTGCCAGCAGCAAAGTCCGTGGACAGGGGAACGACGAGCAGTACTTC,CASSKVRGQGNDEQYF
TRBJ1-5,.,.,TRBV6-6,TGTGCCAGCAGTTATCAGGGAGAACAGCCCCAGCATTTT,CASSYQGEQPQHF
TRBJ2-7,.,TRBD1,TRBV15,TGTGCCACCAGCAGCCTTGGGACAGGCGAGCAGTACTTC,CATSSLGTGEQYF
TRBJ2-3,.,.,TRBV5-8,TGTGCCAGCAGCTTGGCCCAGCCCCGCACAGATACGCAGTATTTT,CASSLAQPRTDTQYF
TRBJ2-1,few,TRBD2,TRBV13,TGTGCCAGCAGCTTAAGGCTAGCGGGGTTGGACTACAATGAGCAGTTCTTC,CASSLRLAGLDYNEQFF
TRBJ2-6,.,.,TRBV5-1,TGCGCCAGCAGCTTGGATGGCGCTGGGGCCAACGTCCTGACTTTC,CASSLDGAGANVLTF
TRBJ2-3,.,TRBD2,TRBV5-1,TGCGCCAGCAGCTTACCCCACAGGGGTACTAGCGGGAGGGGGAATACGCAGTATTTT,CASSLPHRGTSGRGNTQYF
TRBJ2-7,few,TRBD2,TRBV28,TGTGCCAGCAGTTTCGGGGGGAGTGCGTACGAGCAGTACTTC,CASSFGGSAYEQYF
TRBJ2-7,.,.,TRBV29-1,TGCAGCGTTTTACAGCGGTCCAGCTCCTACGAGCAGTACTTC,CSVLQRSSSYEQYF
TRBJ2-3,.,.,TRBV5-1,TGCGCCAGCAGCTCTCTCAGCGGAAAAACAGATACGCAGTATTTT,CASSSLSGKTDTQYF
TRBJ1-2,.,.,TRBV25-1,TGTGCCAGCAGTGAATGCCAGGTACCTCTATATGGCTACACCTTC,CASSECQVPLYGYTF
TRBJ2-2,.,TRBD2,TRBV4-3,TGCGCCAGCAGCCAAGGGACTAGTTTCTCGTCGGGGGAGCTGTTTTTT,CASSQGTSFSSGELFF
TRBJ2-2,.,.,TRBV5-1,TGCGCCAGCAGCTCGGAGAGACAGATGCCTGGGACCGGGGAGCTGTTTTTT,CASSSERQMPGTGELFF
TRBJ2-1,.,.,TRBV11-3,TGTGCCAGCAGCTTAGGAGTGGGAGACCCTAGGAATGAGCAGTTCTTC,CASSLGVGDPRNEQFF
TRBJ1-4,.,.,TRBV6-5,TGTGCCAGCAGGGCGCCTAATGAAAAACTGTTTTTT,CASRAPNEKLFF
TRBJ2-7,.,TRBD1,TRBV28,TGTGCCAGCAGCGGACAGGCCGACGAGCAGTACTTC,CASSGQADEQYF
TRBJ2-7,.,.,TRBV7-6,TGTGCCAGCAGCTTAGGGGACCCCTCCTACGAGCAGTACTTC,CASSLGDPSYEQYF
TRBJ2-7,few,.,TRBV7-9,TGTGCCAGCAGCCTTGACACGTACGAGCAGTACTTC,CASSLDTYEQYF
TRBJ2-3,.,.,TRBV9,TGTGCCAGTGCACTCGGGACGCTCGGCACAGATACGCAGTATTTT,CASALGTLGTDTQYF
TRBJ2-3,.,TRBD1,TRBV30,TGTGCCTGGAGTCCCTCCGGGACAGGCTACCCGGATACGCAGTATTTT,CAWSPSGTGYPDTQYF
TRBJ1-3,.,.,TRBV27,TGTGCCAGCAGTTCAGGGTCTGGAAACACCATATATTTT,CASSSGSGNTIYF
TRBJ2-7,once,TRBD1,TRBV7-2,TGTGCCAGCAGTCGTAGGACAGGGAAGGGGGAGCAGTACTTC,CASSRRTGKGEQYF
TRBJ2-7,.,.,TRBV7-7,TGTGCCAGCAGCAAGTCGTCGGTGTACGAGCAGTACTTC,CASSKSSVYEQYF
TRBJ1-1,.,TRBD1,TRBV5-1,TGCGCCAGCAGCCCGGACAGGGTGCGAGCTTTCTTT,CASSPDRVRAFF
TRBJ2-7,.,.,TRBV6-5,TGTGCCAGCGGGTCTAGGGGGTGGGAGCAGTACTTC,CASGSRGWEQYF
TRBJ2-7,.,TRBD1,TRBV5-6,TGTGCCAGCAGGGGCCGGGACAGGGGTCTCGACGAGCAGTACTTC,CASRGRDRGLDEQYF
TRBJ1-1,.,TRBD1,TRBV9,TGTGCCAGCAGCGCTGGGGACAGGGTGGACACTGAAGCTTTCTTT,CASSAGDRVDTEAFF
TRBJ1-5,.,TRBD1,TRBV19,TGTGCCAGTAATACCGGGACAGGGGGCTACAGCAATCAGCCCCAGCATTTT,CASNTGTGGYSNQPQHF
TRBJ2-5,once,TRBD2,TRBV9,TGTGCCAGCAGCGCGACTAGCGGGTACCAAGAGACCCAGTACTTC,CASSATSGYQETQYF
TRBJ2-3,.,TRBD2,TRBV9,TGTGCCAGCAGCCCCCGGGAGGACCCAGATACGCAGTATTTT,CASSPREDPDTQYF
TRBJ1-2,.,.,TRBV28,TGTGCCAGCAGTTCGGACGGTTCGGGTAACTATGGCTACACCTTC,CASSSDGSGNYGYTF
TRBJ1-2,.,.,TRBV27,TGTGCCAGCAGTTTACAGGAGGGATACTATGGCTACACCTTC,CASSLQEGYYGYTF
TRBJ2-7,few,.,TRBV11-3,TGTGCCAGCAGCCTGAGGGGGGCCTACGAGCAGTACTTC,CASSLRGAYEQYF
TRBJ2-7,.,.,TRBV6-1,TGTGCCAGCAGTGAAGTGGCCACAGGGAGCTCCTACGAGCAGTACTTC,CASSEVATGSSYEQYF
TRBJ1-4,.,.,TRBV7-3,TGTGCCAGCAGCTTAACGGGGGCGGGAGGAAATGAAAAACTGTTTTTT,CASSLTGAGGNEKLFF
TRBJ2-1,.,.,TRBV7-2,TGTGCCAGCAGCTTAGGGCCTAGCAGCTCCTACAATGAGCAGTTCTTC,CASSLGPSSSYNEQFF
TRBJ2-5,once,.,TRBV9,TGTGCCAGCAGCGTAGCTAGTTCCTGGGTCCAAGAGACCCAGTACTTC,CASSVASSWVQETQYF